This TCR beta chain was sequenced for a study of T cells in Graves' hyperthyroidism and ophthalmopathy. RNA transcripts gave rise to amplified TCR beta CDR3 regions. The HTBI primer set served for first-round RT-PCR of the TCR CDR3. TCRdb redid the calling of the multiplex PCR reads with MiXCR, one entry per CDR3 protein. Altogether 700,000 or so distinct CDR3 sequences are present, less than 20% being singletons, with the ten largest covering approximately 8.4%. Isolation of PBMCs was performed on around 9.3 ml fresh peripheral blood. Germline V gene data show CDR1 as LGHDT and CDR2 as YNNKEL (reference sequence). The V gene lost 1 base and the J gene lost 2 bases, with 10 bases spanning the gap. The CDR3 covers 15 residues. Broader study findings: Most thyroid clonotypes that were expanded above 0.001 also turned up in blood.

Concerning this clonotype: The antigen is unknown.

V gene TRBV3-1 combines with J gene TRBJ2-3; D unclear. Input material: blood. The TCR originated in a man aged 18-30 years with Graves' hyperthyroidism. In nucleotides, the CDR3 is TGTGCCAGCAGCCAAGGATCGCGGCTCACAGATACGCAGTATTTT. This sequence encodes CASSQGSRLTDTQYF.